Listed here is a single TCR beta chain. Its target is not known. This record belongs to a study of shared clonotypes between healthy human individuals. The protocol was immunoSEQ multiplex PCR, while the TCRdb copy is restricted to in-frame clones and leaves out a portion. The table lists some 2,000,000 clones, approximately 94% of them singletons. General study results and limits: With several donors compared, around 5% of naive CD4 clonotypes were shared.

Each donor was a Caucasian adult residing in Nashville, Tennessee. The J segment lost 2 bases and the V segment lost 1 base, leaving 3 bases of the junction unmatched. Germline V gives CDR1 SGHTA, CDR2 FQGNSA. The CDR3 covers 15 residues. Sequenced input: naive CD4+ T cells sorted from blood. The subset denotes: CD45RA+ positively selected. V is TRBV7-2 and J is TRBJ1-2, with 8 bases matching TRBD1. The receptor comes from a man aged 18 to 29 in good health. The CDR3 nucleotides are TGTGCCAGCAGCTTAGTGGCAGGGGGCAACTATGGCTACACCTTC. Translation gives CASSLVAGGNYGYTF.